This TCR beta chain was identified in a study of cytomegalovirus exposure and HLA in healthy donors (dated by TCRdb to the late 2010s). Background for the entire study: According to an earlier analysis of several hundred of the donors, 150 million to 200 million T cells yielded 117 million unique TCR beta sequences and more than 250 Gb of sequence data. Along with the roughly 700-subject first cohort, a separate validation cohort of over a hundred different subjects was used. HLA typing included class I and class II loci at four-digit resolution. Donor age, sex, ethnicity and CMV serostatus were compiled together with the repertoire data. An earlier analysis of 587 of the donors used high-throughput TCR beta sequencing to judge whether each TCR beta V gene segment behaved as functional or pseudogenic. Typing coverage varied by locus: roughly 620-640 donors for A, B, C, DRB1 and DQB1; approximately 520 for DQA1; nearly 610 for DPA1; roughly 450 for DPB1. The study aimed to test whether signatures of past pathogen exposure could be identified by cataloging public T cell receptors. An early release that covered 640 HLA-typed donors contained approximately 300 gigabases of sequencing data and tens of millions of unique TCR sequences. The genetic ancestry cluster associated with self-reported Caucasian donors included over 65% of the roughly 400 genotyped donors. In a later analysis, previously published TCR beta repertoires from 670 or so donors were re-analyzed and high-resolution HLA genotyping was added so that TCR occurrence patterns could be studied. Among roughly 400 genotyped donors of the cohort, an average of approximately 220,000 unique TCR beta nucleotide sequences was sequenced per donor, of which about 18% were non-productive. Genome-wide SNP genotypes for about three fifths of the roughly 670 donors were used in a later genetic analysis, which treated that subset as a discovery cohort. In the later analysis, no new phenotypic data were used to find candidate immune exposures; instead, reliance was placed on TCR beta sequences and their occurrence across donors. Five DR-DQ haplotypes were treated as single units for association and clustering because of strong linkage in the cohort. All discovery cohort repertoires had been generated using a single sequencing platform. The T cell repertoires of 666 subjects were profiled by immunosequencing and related to cytomegalovirus serostatus. The study combined high-throughput TCR immunosequencing, statistical association of individual TCRs with disease status, and machine learning to predict cytomegalovirus infection status.

What the work shows at the level of the full study, not this receptor alone: A further reported finding was that TCR beta sequences accurately predicted the HLA-A and HLA-B alleles for most subjects in the first cohort. According to a later analysis, parvovirus B19, influenza, CMV and Epstein-Barr virus appeared linked to several top co-occurrence clusters. According to the authors, the approach could potentially be generalized to other disease states and immunological phenotypes. The cohort was sequenced for TCR beta chains only, and without alpha or paired-chain data the features that could be detected were limited. Linkage disequilibrium might explain the correlated functional status among segregating V segments, but an unknown experimental factor could not be ruled out. A later analysis associated 16,951 TCR beta sequences with specific HLA alleles at a false discovery rate of 0.05. HLA typing was unavailable for some donors at each locus, so association tests used only the typed subset. Most TCR sequences were observed very rarely across donors, whereas some public TCRs were present in many individuals. According to a later analysis, most CMV-associated TCR beta chains appeared to be HLA-restricted, and the HLA associations seemed to be driven largely by CMV exposure. A few of the identified cytomegalovirus-associated TCR beta chains were confirmed in vitro to be specific for cytomegalovirus antigens. For the cohort, immune exposure information was limited to CMV serostatus. V-gene and J-gene trimming of TCR beta chains was associated with a missense DCLRE1C variant in a later genetic analysis, and the association was replicated in an independent cohort. The presence/absence analyses assumed that sequencing depth was roughly uniform across donors, and that assumption may not be true. An earlier analysis of several hundred of the donors showed that most TCR beta V segments appeared in productive rearrangements either about 87% or about 30% of the time, which broadly matched IMGT annotations. When HLA alleles, especially DR and DQ, strongly co-occurred, TCR associations were difficult to assign to individual alleles. The study gave a list of 150 to 200 TCR beta chains associated with cytomegalovirus. According to a later analysis, TCR association rates differed among HLA loci, with DRB1 alleles showing the most associated TCRs and HLA-C alleles showing the fewest. Because the 87-base-pair reads could not distinguish some IMGT-functional V segments, including TRBV6-2 and TRBV6-3, those segments were excluded. In a later analysis, HLA-associated TCR beta chains showed more clonal expansion and lower generation probabilities than non-associated chains that were equally common. Cytomegalovirus status was reported to be diagnosed by the classifier with high specificity and sensitivity in both the original and validation cohorts. A group of highly shared sequence variants was considered likely to be a technical artifact of the sequencing pipeline. Because counts were too low, 15 to 20 rarely observed V segments, including chromosome 9 orphons, were excluded from the earlier analysis of around 590 of the donors. In a later genetic analysis, fewer N-insertions in productive TCRs were reported among donors in an Asian-associated ancestry cluster than the 666-donor mean.

Libraries were prepared through the immunoSEQ multiplex PCR assay. The multiplex PCR relied on a mix of 60 forward primers for TCR Vbeta segments and 13 reverse primers for TCR Jbeta segments. The CDR3 region of rearranged TCR beta genes was amplified from genomic DNA with a multiplex PCR assay. The Illumina HiSeq System was used to sequence the amplified TCR beta libraries as 87-base-pair reads. Turning to the authors' computational methods: In a later analysis, 77 million or so unique TCR beta chains were counted across the roughly 700 repertoires, and about 10 million of these chains were shared by at least two donors. A nearest-neighbor algorithm error-corrected the raw reads and collapsed the reads into unique sequences, merging closely related sequences to remove PCR and sequencing errors. V, D and J gene segments were assigned by aligning CDR3 sequences to IMGT reference sequences. For a sequence to be retained, a match of at least six nucleotides was required to both a V gene segment and a J gene segment. A rearrangement was called productive if the CDR3 had no stop codons and remained in frame with V and J, and every other rearrangement was called non-productive. Following IMGT convention, CDR3 was defined as the stretch from the second conserved V-encoded cysteine to the conserved J-encoded phenylalanine. The earlier analysis of about 590 of the donors excluded sequences that lacked an unambiguous match to a single V gene segment. In an earlier analysis of several hundred of the donors, V segments were called functional above 56.7% productive rearrangements and were called segregating when the between-donor standard deviation exceeded 5%. To diagnose cytomegalovirus status from the catalog of TCR beta chain sequences, a statistical classification framework was built. In a later analysis, V and J genes were assigned by comparing TCR nucleotide sequences against IMGT/GENE-DB human TR gene sequences. The TCRdist pipeline was used in a later analysis to assign CDR3 sequences and most-parsimonious VDJ recombination scenarios. In a later analysis, each TCR beta chain was defined by its CDR3 amino acid sequence together with its V-gene family, and reads without a unique V-gene family were excluded. In a later analysis, 500 to 650 highly shared, low-generation-probability nucleotide sequences were removed to address suspected cross-contamination and a sequencing artifact. For each public chain, a later analysis derived a clonal expansion index from normalized ranks of inferred template counts within each repertoire. In a later analysis, generation probabilities were computed with a VDJ recombination model fitted to out-of-frame rearrangements, and the resulting probabilities were checked against IGoR. Hypergeometric tests were used in a later analysis to score TCR-TCR, TCR-HLA and TCR-CMV co-occurrence, with a repertoire-size bias correction applied to the TCR pairs. A later analysis estimated false discovery rates by permuting HLA or CMV assignments 20 times. A later analysis grouped co-occurring TCRs with DBSCAN, adding TCRdist sequence similarity when clustering within HLA-allele-positive subsets. Repertoires with fewer than 30,000 or more than 120,000 public chains, plus five repertoires with anomalous nucleotide sharing, were excluded from co-occurrence clustering. Sourced from immuneACCESS, this table was stored by TCRdb with only in-frame sequences that have V and J called. A share of the clones is absent; for the studies checked, an unresolved V gene accounts for under half, and the remainder has no known explanation. Clone size and the V and J calls come from that table; the DNA yielded D and trimming. The sample table lists around 160,000 clones, about 76% of them with a count of one. The ten largest clones add up to about 2.6% of the sample.

CDR1 and CDR2 are read off the germline V gene as SGHNT and YENEEA. The CDR3 covers 15 residues, taking in both the cysteine and the phenylalanine. Only CDR3 DNA is held: 45 bases, read in frame from base 1. V is trimmed back by 4 bases and J by 8 bases, and the junction contains 10 bases that no gene match accounts for. The cohort consisted of more than 650 healthy bone marrow donors. At the time of sampling, all cohort members were nominally healthy, though unrecorded immune exposures were likely present. The donor tested CMV seropositive, placing the donor among the 289 seropositive members of the cohort. Every donor gave a peripheral blood sample, and the peripheral blood mononuclear cells from that sample were used for TCR beta sequencing. Genomic DNA was extracted from the blood cell samples with the Qiagen DNeasy Blood Extraction Kit. In regard to this clone: Its target antigen remains unknown. No much larger clonotype is one base removed from it; base qualities were not supplied.

Sequencing used PBMCs. This receptor was identified in a woman aged 40 to 49 in good health and CMV-seropositive. This receptor chain uses TRBV11-3 and TRBJ1-4; TRBD1 agrees with 7 junctional bases. The CDR3 is CASSSLEQGEEKLFF. The DNA sequence follows: TGTGCCAGCAGCTCCCTGGAGCAGGGGGAGGAAAAACTGTTTTTT.